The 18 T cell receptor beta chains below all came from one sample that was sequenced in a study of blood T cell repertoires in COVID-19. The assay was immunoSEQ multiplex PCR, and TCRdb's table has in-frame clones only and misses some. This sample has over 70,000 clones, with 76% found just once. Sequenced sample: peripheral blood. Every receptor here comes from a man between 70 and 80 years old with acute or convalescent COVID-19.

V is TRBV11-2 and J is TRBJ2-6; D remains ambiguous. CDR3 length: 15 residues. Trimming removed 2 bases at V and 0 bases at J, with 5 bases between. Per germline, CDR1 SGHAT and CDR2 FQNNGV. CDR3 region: CASSLRGSGANVLTF. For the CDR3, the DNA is TGTGCCAGCAGCTTACGCGGCTCTGGGGCCAACGTCCTGACTTTC. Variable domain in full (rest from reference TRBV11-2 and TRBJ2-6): EAGVAQSPRYKIIEKRQSVAFWCNPISGHATLYWYQQILGQGPKLLIQFQNNGVVDDSQLPKDRFSAERLKGVDSTLKIQPAKLEDSAVYLCASSLRGSGANVLTFGAGSRLTVL.

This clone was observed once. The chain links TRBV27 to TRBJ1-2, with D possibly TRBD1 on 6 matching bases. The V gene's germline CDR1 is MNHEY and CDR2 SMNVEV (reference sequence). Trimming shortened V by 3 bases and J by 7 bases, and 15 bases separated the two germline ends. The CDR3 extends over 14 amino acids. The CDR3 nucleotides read TGTGCCAGCAGTTTCAGGGGAGTAGAGGGTGGCTACACCTTC. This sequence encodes CASSFRGVEGGYTF.

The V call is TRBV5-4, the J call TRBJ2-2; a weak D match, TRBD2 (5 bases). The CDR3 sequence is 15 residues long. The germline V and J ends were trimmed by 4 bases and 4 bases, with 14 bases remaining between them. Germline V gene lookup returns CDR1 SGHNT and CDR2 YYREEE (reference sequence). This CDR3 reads CASSLGRTLTGELFF. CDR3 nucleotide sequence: TGTGCCAGCAGCCTGGGGAGAACCCTCACCGGGGAGCTGTTTTTT.

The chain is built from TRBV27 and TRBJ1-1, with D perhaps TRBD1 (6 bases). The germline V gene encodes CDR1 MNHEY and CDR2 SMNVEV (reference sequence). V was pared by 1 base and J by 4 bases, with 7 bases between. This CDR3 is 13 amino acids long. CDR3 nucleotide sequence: TGTGCCAGCAGTTTATTCAGGGGCACTGAAGCTTTCTTT. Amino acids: CASSLFRGTEAFF.

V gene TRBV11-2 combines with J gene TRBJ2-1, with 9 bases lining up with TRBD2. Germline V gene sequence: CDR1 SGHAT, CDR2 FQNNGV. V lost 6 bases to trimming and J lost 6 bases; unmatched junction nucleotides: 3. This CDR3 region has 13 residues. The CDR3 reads CASRVSGSNEQFF. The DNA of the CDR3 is TGTGCCAGCAGAGTTAGCGGGAGCAATGAGCAGTTCTTC. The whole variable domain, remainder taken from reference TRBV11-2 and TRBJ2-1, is EAGVAQSPRYKIIEKRQSVAFWCNPISGHATLYWYQQILGQGPKLLIQFQNNGVVDDSQLPKDRFSAERLKGVDSTLKIQPAKLEDSAVYLCASRVSGSNEQFFGPGTRLTVL.

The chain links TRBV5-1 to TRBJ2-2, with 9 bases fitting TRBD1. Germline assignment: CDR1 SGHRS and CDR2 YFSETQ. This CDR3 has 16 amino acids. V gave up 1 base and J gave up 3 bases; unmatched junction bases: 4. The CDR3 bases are TGCGCCAGCAGCTTGCAGGGACAGGGTTACACCGGGGAGCTGTTTTTT. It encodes CASSLQGQGYTGELFF.

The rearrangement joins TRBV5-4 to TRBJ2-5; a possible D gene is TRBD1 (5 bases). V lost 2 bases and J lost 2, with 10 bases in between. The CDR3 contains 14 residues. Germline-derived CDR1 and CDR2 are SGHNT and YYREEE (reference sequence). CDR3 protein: CASSFPGQQETQYF. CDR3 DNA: TGTGCCAGCAGCTTCCCAGGGCAACAAGAGACCCAGTACTTC.

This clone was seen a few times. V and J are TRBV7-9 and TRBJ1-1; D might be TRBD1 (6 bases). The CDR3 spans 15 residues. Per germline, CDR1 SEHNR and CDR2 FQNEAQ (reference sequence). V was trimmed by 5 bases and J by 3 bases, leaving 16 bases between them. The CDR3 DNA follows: TGTGCCAGCAGCGACCGACAGGTCGGGGACACTGAAGCTTTCTTT. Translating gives CASSDRQVGDTEAFF.

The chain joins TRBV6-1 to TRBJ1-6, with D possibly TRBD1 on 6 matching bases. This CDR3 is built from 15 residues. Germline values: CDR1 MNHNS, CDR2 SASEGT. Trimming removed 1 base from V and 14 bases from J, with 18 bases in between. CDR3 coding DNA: TGTGCCAGCAGTGAAGTGGTCAGGGGAGTTGCGGCCCTCCACTTT. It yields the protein CASSEVVRGVAALHF.

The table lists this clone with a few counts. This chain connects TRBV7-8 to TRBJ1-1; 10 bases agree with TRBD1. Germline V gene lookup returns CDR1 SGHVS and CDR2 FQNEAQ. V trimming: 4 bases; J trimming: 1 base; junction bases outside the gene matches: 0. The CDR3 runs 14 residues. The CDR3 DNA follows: TGTGCCAGCAGCTGGACAGGGGGGAACACTGAAGCTTTCTTT. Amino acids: CASSWTGGNTEAFF.

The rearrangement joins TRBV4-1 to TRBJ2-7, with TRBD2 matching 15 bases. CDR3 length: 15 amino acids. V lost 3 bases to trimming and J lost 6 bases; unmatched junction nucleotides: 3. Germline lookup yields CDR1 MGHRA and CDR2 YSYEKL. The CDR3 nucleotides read TGCGCCAGCAGCCAGGGACTAGCGGGGGGTTTCGAGCAGTACTTC. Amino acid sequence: CASSQGLAGGFEQYF.

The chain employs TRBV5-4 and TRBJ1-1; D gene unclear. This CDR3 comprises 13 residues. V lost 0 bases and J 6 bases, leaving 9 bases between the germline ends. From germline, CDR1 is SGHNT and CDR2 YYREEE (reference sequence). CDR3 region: CASSLEVAAEAFF. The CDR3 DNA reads TGTGCCAGCAGCTTGGAAGTGGCAGCTGAAGCTTTCTTT.

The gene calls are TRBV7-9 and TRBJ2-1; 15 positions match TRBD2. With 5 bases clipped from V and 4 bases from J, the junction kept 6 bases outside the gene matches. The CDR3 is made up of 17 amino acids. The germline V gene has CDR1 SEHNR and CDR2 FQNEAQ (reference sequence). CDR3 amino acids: CASSLGTSGRFYNEQFF. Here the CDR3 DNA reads TGTGCCAGCAGCCTCGGGACTAGCGGGAGGTTTTACAATGAGCAGTTCTTC.

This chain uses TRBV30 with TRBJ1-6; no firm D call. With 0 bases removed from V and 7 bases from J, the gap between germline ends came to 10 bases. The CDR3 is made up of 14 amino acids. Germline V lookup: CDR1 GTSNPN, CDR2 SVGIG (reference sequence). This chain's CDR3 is CAWSVSGRNSPLHF. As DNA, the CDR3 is TGTGCCTGGAGTGTAAGTGGCAGAAATTCACCCCTCCACTTT.

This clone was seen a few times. The CDR3 here is CASSLERYEQYF. DNA of the CDR3: TGTGCCAGCAGCTTAGAGAGGTACGAGCAGTACTTC. This chain connects TRBV7-9 to TRBJ2-7; D remains ambiguous. From germline, CDR1 is SEHNR and CDR2 FQNEAQ (reference sequence). V was clipped by 1 base and J by 4 bases, with 5 bases between them. This CDR3 is 12 amino acids long.

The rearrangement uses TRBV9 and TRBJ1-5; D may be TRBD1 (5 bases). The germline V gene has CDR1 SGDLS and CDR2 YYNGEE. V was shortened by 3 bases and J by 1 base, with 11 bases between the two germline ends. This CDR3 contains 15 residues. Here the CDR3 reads CASSGTGASNQPQHF. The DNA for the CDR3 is TGTGCCAGCAGCGGTACAGGAGCCAGCAATCAGCCCCAGCATTTT.

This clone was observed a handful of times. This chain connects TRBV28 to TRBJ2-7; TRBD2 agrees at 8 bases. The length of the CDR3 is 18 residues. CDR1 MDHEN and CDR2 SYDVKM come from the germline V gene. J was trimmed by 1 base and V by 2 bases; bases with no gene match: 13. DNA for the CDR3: TGTGCCAGCAGTTTAGGCGGGGGGAGACGGGGGACATCCTACGAGCAGTACTTC. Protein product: CASSLGGGRRGTSYEQYF.

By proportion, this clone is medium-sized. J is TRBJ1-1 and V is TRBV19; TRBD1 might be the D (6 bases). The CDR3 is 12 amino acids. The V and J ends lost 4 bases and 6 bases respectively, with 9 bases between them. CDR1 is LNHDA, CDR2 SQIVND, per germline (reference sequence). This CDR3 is CASSNRVSEAFF. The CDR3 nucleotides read TGTGCCAGTAGTAACAGGGTCTCTGAAGCTTTCTTT. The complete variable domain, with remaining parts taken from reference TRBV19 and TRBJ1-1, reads DGGITQSPKYLFRKEGQNVTLSCEQNLNHDAMYWYRQDPGQGLRLIYYSQIVNDFQKGDIAEGYSVSREKKESFPLTVTSAQKNPTAFYLCASSNRVSEAFFGQGTRLTVV.